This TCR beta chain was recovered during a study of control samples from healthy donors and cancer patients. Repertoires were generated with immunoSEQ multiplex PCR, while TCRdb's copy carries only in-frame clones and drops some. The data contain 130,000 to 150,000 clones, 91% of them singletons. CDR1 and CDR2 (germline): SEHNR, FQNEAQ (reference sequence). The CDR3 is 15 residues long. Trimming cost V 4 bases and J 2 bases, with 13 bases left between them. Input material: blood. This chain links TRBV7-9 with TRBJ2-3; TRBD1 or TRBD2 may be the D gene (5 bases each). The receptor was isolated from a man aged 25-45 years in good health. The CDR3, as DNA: TGTGCCAGCAGCTCCCATCTGGGGGACACAGATACGCAGTATTTT. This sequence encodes CASSSHLGDTDTQYF.